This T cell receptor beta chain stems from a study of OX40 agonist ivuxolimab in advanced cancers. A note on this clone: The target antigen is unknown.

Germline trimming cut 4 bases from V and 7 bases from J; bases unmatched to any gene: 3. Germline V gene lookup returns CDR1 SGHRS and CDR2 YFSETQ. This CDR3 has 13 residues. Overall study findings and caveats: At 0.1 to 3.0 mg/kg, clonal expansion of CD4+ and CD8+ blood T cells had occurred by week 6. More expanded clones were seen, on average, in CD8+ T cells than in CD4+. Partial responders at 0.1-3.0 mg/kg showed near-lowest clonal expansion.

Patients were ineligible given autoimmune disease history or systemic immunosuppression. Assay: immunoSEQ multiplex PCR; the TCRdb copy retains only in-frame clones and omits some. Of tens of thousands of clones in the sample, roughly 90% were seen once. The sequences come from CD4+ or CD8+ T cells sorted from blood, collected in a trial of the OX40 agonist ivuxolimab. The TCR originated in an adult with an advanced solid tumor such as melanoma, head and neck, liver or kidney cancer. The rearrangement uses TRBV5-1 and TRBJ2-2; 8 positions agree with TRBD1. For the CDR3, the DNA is TGCGCCAGCAGCGGGGACAGGCGCGGGGAGCTGTTTTTT. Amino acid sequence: CASSGDRRGELFF.